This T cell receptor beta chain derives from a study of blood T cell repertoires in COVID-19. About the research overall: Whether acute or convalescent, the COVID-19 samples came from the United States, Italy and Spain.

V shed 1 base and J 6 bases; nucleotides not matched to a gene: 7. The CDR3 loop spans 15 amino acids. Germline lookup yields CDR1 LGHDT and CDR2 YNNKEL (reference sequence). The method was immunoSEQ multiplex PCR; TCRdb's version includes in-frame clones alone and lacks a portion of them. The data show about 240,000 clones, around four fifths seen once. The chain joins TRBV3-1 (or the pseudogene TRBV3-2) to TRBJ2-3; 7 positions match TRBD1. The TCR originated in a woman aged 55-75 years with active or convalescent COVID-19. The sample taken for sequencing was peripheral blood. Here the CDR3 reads CASSQGGGGWDTQYF. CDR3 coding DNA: TGTGCCAGCAGCCAAGGAGGGGGCGGCTGGGATACGCAGTATTTT.